This T cell receptor (beta chain) was profiled in a study of blood T cell repertoires in COVID-19. The overall study: Material from acute and convalescent COVID-19 was sourced from the United States, Italy and Spain. T cells, B-cell-depleted T cells, or PBMCs provided the cDNA or gDNA that served as material.

In Seattle, patients joined the study during active infection and were tracked longitudinally. The authors' processing: Using reference gene primer amplification, nucleated cell counts were estimated. TCRdb's copy holds only in-frame clones and misses some; the assay was immunoSEQ multiplex PCR. The D gene and trimming were derived from the DNA, and the V and J assignments and clone size from that table. The sample consists of about 310,000 clones, about 90% of them appearing once. The sequenced material came from peripheral blood. This clonotype was sampled from a woman in her twenties or thirties with COVID-19, enrolled during active disease.

In DNA, the CDR3 is TGTGCCAGCAGCTTAGATTACAGGGGGCTAGGCGCCGGGGAGCTGTTTTTT. Translating it yields CASSLDYRGLGAGELFF. V is TRBV11-2 and J is TRBJ2-2; 9 bases map to TRBD1. The V gene's germline CDR1 is SGHAT and CDR2 FQNNGV. Germline trimming cut 0 bases from V and 6 bases from J; bases unmatched to any gene: 8. This CDR3 region has 17 residues. The full variable domain, rest sourced from reference TRBV11-2 and TRBJ2-2, is EAGVAQSPRYKIIEKRQSVAFWCNPISGHATLYWYQQILGQGPKLLIQFQNNGVVDDSQLPKDRFSAERLKGVDSTLKIQPAKLEDSAVYLCASSLDYRGLGAGELFFGEGSRLTVL.